The rows below give T cell receptor beta chains drawn from one sample of a study of shared clonotypes between healthy human individuals. Sequencing was performed with immunoSEQ multiplex PCR; in TCRdb, only in-frame clones are kept and a portion is missing. The sample contains millions of clones, 85% to 95% of which appear only once. Material: naive CD4+ T cells sorted from blood. These TCRs come from a man between 18 and 35 years old in good health. CDR3s include the opening cysteine and the closing phenylalanine or tryptophan. The D gene is left open where the match is weak.

len: 15; d_gene: -; j_gene: TRBJ1-3; v_gene: TRBV5-1; CDR3aa: CASSLERSSGNTIYF
len: 13; d_gene: -; j_gene: TRBJ2-3; v_gene: TRBV5-1; CDR3aa: CASSGDNTDTQYF
len: 13; d_gene: -; j_gene: TRBJ1-1; v_gene: TRBV30; CDR3aa: CAWNIGGGTEAFF
len: 13; d_gene: -; j_gene: TRBJ1-5; v_gene: TRBV28; CDR3aa: CASRWTTFQPQHF
len: 16; d_gene: TRBD2; j_gene: TRBJ2-2; v_gene: TRBV7-2; CDR3aa: CASSLNSGLAGGELFF
len: 15; d_gene: -; j_gene: TRBJ2-1; v_gene: TRBV11-3; CDR3aa: CASSLERGYDYEQFF
len: 15; d_gene: -; j_gene: TRBJ2-2; v_gene: TRBV5-4; CDR3aa: CASQPHSGNTGELFF
len: 16; d_gene: -; j_gene: TRBJ2-2; v_gene: TRBV4-1; CDR3aa: CASSQRIGGNTGELFF
len: 12; d_gene: -; j_gene: TRBJ2-3; v_gene: TRBV11-2; CDR3aa: CASSFLTDTQYF
len: 14; d_gene: -; j_gene: TRBJ2-5; v_gene: TRBV5-1; CDR3aa: CASSLVGVGETQYF
len: 16; d_gene: -; j_gene: TRBJ2-2; v_gene: TRBV5-6; CDR3aa: CASTTAGGSGTGELFF
len: 14; d_gene: -; j_gene: TRBJ2-1; v_gene: TRBV5-1; CDR3aa: CASSFGDSRYEQFF
len: 14; d_gene: TRBD2; j_gene: TRBJ2-7; v_gene: TRBV19; CDR3aa: CASRVSGSSYEQYF
len: 13; d_gene: -; j_gene: TRBJ1-6; v_gene: TRBV2; CDR3aa: CASRRGLDSPLHF
len: 18; d_gene: TRBD1; j_gene: TRBJ1-6; v_gene: TRBV10-1; CDR3aa: CASLETGEVSSYNSPLHF
len: 16; d_gene: TRBD1; j_gene: TRBJ2-2; v_gene: TRBV9; CDR3aa: CASSVESTGAIGELFF
len: 14; d_gene: TRBD2; j_gene: TRBJ2-7; v_gene: TRBV7-2; CDR3aa: CASSTGTSWNEQYF
len: 16; d_gene: TRBD2; j_gene: TRBJ2-3; v_gene: TRBV5-1; CDR3aa: CASSAQLAGDTDTQYF
len: 15; d_gene: TRBD1; j_gene: TRBJ2-1; v_gene: TRBV2; CDR3aa: CASSIDRASYNEQFF
len: 17; d_gene: -; j_gene: TRBJ2-5; v_gene: TRBV5-1; CDR3aa: CASSISLKAGTVETQYF
len: 17; d_gene: TRBD2; j_gene: TRBJ2-1; v_gene: TRBV10-3; CDR3aa: CAISDILAGGPYNEQFF
len: 17; d_gene: -; j_gene: TRBJ2-5; v_gene: TRBV28; CDR3aa: CASSLRLDRRDEETQYF
len: 15; d_gene: -; j_gene: TRBJ1-5; v_gene: TRBV7-8; CDR3aa: CASSLGLLSNQPQHF
len: 15; d_gene: -; j_gene: TRBJ2-2; v_gene: TRBV28; CDR3aa: CASSLLLGGTGELFF
len: 15; d_gene: -; j_gene: TRBJ1-6; v_gene: TRBV13; CDR3aa: CASSFLDQANSPLHF
len: 13; d_gene: -; j_gene: TRBJ2-6; v_gene: TRBV10-3; CDR3aa: CATYDSGANVLTF
len: 14; d_gene: -; j_gene: TRBJ2-1; v_gene: TRBV5-7; CDR3aa: CASSLADNRPEQFF
len: 15; d_gene: TRBD1; j_gene: TRBJ2-1; v_gene: TRBV5-1; CDR3aa: CASSLEGDRRGEQFF
len: 14; d_gene: TRBD1; j_gene: TRBJ2-3; v_gene: TRBV6-1; CDR3aa: CASSQDRGKDTQYF
len: 16; d_gene: TRBD1; j_gene: TRBJ1-4; v_gene: TRBV5-1; CDR3aa: CASSWGQGATNEKLFF
len: 14; d_gene: -; j_gene: TRBJ2-3; v_gene: TRBV30; CDR3aa: CAWRMGVGTDTQYF
len: 16; d_gene: TRBD1; j_gene: TRBJ1-1; v_gene: TRBV7-9; CDR3aa: CASSLGQGIEWTEAFF
len: 16; d_gene: -; j_gene: TRBJ2-7; v_gene: TRBV29-1; CDR3aa: CSVLTGYFVSSYEQYF
len: 13; d_gene: -; j_gene: TRBJ2-5; v_gene: TRBV7-9; CDR3aa: CASSFSAQETQYF
len: 16; d_gene: -; j_gene: TRBJ1-6; v_gene: TRBV6-1; CDR3aa: CASSEALRQSNSPLHF
len: 11; d_gene: -; j_gene: TRBJ1-1; v_gene: TRBV6-5; CDR3aa: CASRQATEAFF
len: 13; d_gene: -; j_gene: TRBJ1-5; v_gene: TRBV10-2; CDR3aa: CASTGGANQPQHF
len: 13; d_gene: TRBD1; j_gene: TRBJ1-1; v_gene: TRBV18; CDR3aa: CASSPKTGTEAFF
len: 20; d_gene: TRBD2; j_gene: TRBJ2-2; v_gene: TRBV15; CDR3aa: CATSRRPPGTSGKNTGELFF
len: 14; d_gene: -; j_gene: TRBJ1-1; v_gene: TRBV25-1; CDR3aa: CASSDPTVNTEAFF
len: 12; d_gene: -; j_gene: TRBJ1-6; v_gene: TRBV18; CDR3aa: CASSPVGSPLHF
len: 15; d_gene: -; j_gene: TRBJ1-4; v_gene: TRBV7-8; CDR3aa: CASSLGLPGEEKLFF
len: 16; d_gene: TRBD2; j_gene: TRBJ2-2; v_gene: TRBV6-4; CDR3aa: CASSYGLAINTGELFF
len: 15; d_gene: TRBD1; j_gene: TRBJ2-5; v_gene: TRBV6-6; CDR3aa: CASSRQGVGRETQYF
len: 15; d_gene: TRBD1; j_gene: TRBJ1-3; v_gene: TRBV7-2; CDR3aa: CASSPRMDRARAIYF